The next 17 T cell receptor beta chains were all read from a single sample in a study of T cells in Graves' hyperthyroidism and ophthalmopathy. Amplification of TCR beta CDR3 regions used RNA as the template. HTBI primers were the set used in a first-round RT-PCR of the TCR CDR3. TCRdb used MiXCR to reprocess the multiplex PCR reads, holding one entry per CDR3 protein. This sample has approximately 590,000 distinct CDR3 sequences, with more than 15% found just once. The sequencing sample was made of blood. The receptors derive from a woman in her 30s with Graves' hyperthyroidism.

Comment on this clonotype: A read error is possible here, since a much larger clone lies one base away. The genes are TRBV29-1 and TRBJ2-7; the D gene could be TRBD1 or TRBD2 (6 bases each). The V gene lost 4 bases and the J gene lost 7 bases, with 20 bases spanning the gap. CDR3 size: 14 residues. CDR1 and CDR2 from the germline V gene are SQVTM and ANQGSEA. This chain's CDR3 is CSVAHTLGAGEQYF. The CDR3 coding sequence is TGCAGCGTTGCACACACTCTGGGGGCGGGGGAGCAGTACTTC.

This clonotype was found many times. The V gene is TRBV20-1, the J gene TRBJ2-1; D is ambiguous. Trimming stripped 3 bases from V and 0 bases from J, with 12 bases between. The CDR3 length is 15 residues. Germline CDR1 reads DFQATT; CDR2 reads SNEGSKA (reference sequence). CDR3 nucleotide sequence: TGCAGTGCTAGCCGCGCTAGTGACTCCTACAATGAGCAGTTCTTC. Its protein product is CSASRASDSYNEQFF.

V and J are TRBV11-2 and TRBJ2-2; D ambiguous. The ends were cut back, 1 base at V and 6 bases at J, with 9 bases in the middle. CDR3 length: 14 amino acids. CDR1 and CDR2 (germline): SGHAT, FQNNGV. CDR3 nucleotide sequence: TGTGCCAGCAGCTTAGCCGGTCCACCCGGGGAGCTGTTTTTT. Translating gives CASSLAGPPGELFF.

Only a few counts were recorded for this clonotype. The rearrangement joins TRBV10-3 to TRBJ1-5; D is undetermined. Looked up from germline, CDR1 is ENHRY and CDR2 is SYGVKD. The V gene lost 8 bases and the J gene lost 7 bases, with 15 bases spanning the gap. The CDR3 has 13 amino acids. The CDR3 nucleotides are TGTGCCATCGGAAATACGGGGTCCCAGCCCCAGCATTTT. As protein: CAIGNTGSQPQHF.

The CDR3 sequence is CASSLLVGGGSLPYNEQFF. CDR3 nucleotide sequence: TGTGCCAGCAGTTTACTAGTCGGGGGCGGCTCTCTACCCTACAATGAGCAGTTCTTC. The V gene is TRBV12-3 or TRBV12-4, the J gene TRBJ2-1; either TRBD1 or TRBD2 may supply D (6 bases each). V gave up 2 bases and J gave up 2 bases, with 22 bases separating them. This CDR3 region has 19 residues.

The chain carries TRBV18 and TRBJ1-1; D is undetermined. Per the germline V gene, CDR1 is KGHSH and CDR2 is LQKENI. The CDR3 has 12 residues. Deletions cut 8 bases from V and 5 bases from J, with 12 bases between. The CDR3 region has the DNA TGTGCCAGCCAGCCAAGTGGGACTGAAGCTTTCTTT. Its protein is CASQPSGTEAFF. The whole variable domain, filled in from reference TRBV18 and TRBJ1-1, reads NAGVMQNPRHLVRRRGQEARLRCSPMKGHSHVYWYRQLPEEGLKFMVYLQKENIIDESGMPKERFSAEFPKEGPSILRIQQVVRGDSAAYFCASQPSGTEAFFGQGTRLTVV.

This clonotype appeared many times. The chain employs TRBV6-1 and TRBJ2-3; weak D call: TRBD2 (5 bases). Germline CDR1 MNHNS, CDR2 SASEGT. The V end was cut by 6 bases, the J end by 1 base, with 20 bases between. The CDR3 length is 17 residues. The DNA of the CDR3 is TGTGCCAGCAGCAAGCACCAGGCGGCGGGTCGCACAGATACGCAGTATTTT. Amino acid sequence: CASSKHQAAGRTDTQYF.

This clonotype was picked up a small number of times. The chain recombines TRBV20-1 with TRBJ2-7, with D possibly TRBD2 on 6 matching bases. The CDR3 runs to 14 residues. V was shortened by 1 base and J by 9 bases, with 19 bases between the two germline ends. The V gene's germline CDR1 is DFQATT and CDR2 SNEGSKA (reference sequence). DNA for the CDR3: TGCAGTGCTAGAGCGAGCGGAGGGTACCTCGGGCAGTACTTC. Translation gives CSARASGGYLGQYF.

This chain joins TRBV7-9 and TRBJ1-1, with 9 bases that match TRBD1. The ends lost 10 bases at V and 4 bases at J; junction bases unmatched: 10. This CDR3 contains 14 residues. Germline-derived CDR1 and CDR2 are SEHNR and FQNEAQ (reference sequence). The CDR3 spells CATGTGFEGTEAFF. In DNA form, the CDR3 reads TGTGCCACCGGGACAGGGTTCGAGGGCACTGAAGCTTTCTTT.

This chain uses TRBV10-3 with TRBJ2-3; TRBD1 matches at 11 bases. From germline, CDR1 is ENHRY and CDR2 SYGVKD. Trimming at V came to 6 bases and at J to 5 bases, leaving 10 bases not matched to a gene. The CDR3 runs 16 residues. Here the CDR3 reads CAIRDRDRGNQDTQYF. CDR3 bases: TGTGCCATCAGAGACCGGGACAGGGGGAATCAAGATACGCAGTATTTT.

In this sample, this clonotype turned up a few times. V usage is TRBV29-1 and J usage is TRBJ2-2; TRBD2 aligns across 7 bases. From germline, CDR1 is SQVTM and CDR2 ANQGSEA. There are 14 residues in the CDR3. The ends lost 4 bases at V and 3 bases at J; junction bases unmatched: 5. The CDR3 region has the DNA TGCAGCGTTGTGGGGAGGGCCGACACCGGGGAGCTGTTTTTT. Protein sequence: CSVVGRADTGELFF.

This clonotype came up once. The rearrangement joins TRBV19 to TRBJ2-1; D remains unclear. CDR3 size: 14 residues. Germline lookup yields CDR1 LNHDA and CDR2 SQIVND (reference sequence). V was clipped by 4 bases and J by 7 bases, with 14 bases between them. The CDR3 spells CASSKGERQNEQFF. Here the CDR3 DNA reads TGTGCCAGTAGTAAAGGAGAGAGGCAAAATGAGCAGTTCTTC.

This clonotype was observed at least ten times. The V and J genes are TRBV30 and TRBJ1-1; D remains ambiguous. CDR1 is GTSNPN, CDR2 SVGIG, per germline (reference sequence). V gave up 8 bases and J gave up 1 base, with 8 bases separating them. The CDR3 runs to 11 residues. The CDR3 region has the DNA TGTGCCCGTCGGGGGAACACTGAAGCTTTCTTT. Amino acids: CARRGNTEAFF.

This clonotype was counted at least ten times. The V call is TRBV2, the J call TRBJ2-2; D may be TRBD2 (5 bases). This CDR3 contains 13 residues. The germline V gene encodes CDR1 SNHLY and CDR2 FYNNEI. V dropped 4 bases and J dropped 4 bases, with 7 bases sitting between them. Here the CDR3 DNA reads TGTGCCAGCAGTGTACTAGGCACCGGGGAGCTGTTTTTT. Encoded protein: CASSVLGTGELFF. Full variable domain (outside the CDR3, taken from reference TRBV2 and TRBJ2-2): EPEVTQTPSHQVTQMGQEVILRCVPISNHLYFYWYRQILGQKVEFLVSFYNNEISEKSEIFDDQFSVERPDGSNFTLKIRSTKLEDSAMYFCASSVLGTGELFFGEGSRLTVL.

This clonotype was observed many times. V and J are TRBV7-2 and TRBJ2-3, with 8 bases matching TRBD1. In germline, CDR1 is SGHTA, CDR2 FQGNSA. V trimming: 7 bases; J trimming: 2 bases; junction bases outside the gene matches: 11. CDR3 length equals 16 residues. CDR3 loop: CASNLGQGPLTDTQYF. DNA of the CDR3: TGTGCCAGCAACCTTGGACAGGGTCCCCTCACAGATACGCAGTATTTT. The variable domain in full, with the rest retrieved from reference TRBV7-2 and TRBJ2-3, is GAGVSQSPSNKVTEKGKDVELRCDPISGHTALYWYRQSLGQGLEFLIYFQGNSAPDKSGLPSDRFSAERTGGSVSTLTIQRTQQEDSAVYLCASNLGQGPLTDTQYFGPGTRLTVL.

This clonotype occurred many times. The rearrangement joins TRBV27 to TRBJ2-3, with 7 bases matching TRBD1. The CDR3 consists of 14 residues. With 9 bases clipped from V and 11 bases from J, the junction kept 17 bases outside the gene matches. Per germline, CDR1 MNHEY and CDR2 SMNVEV (reference sequence). Here the CDR3 reads CASGVQGVSLVQYF. The CDR3 region has the DNA TGTGCCAGTGGCGTCCAGGGGGTTTCATTGGTGCAGTATTTT.

This clonotype was found many times. The rearrangement joins TRBV3-1 to TRBJ2-3; 8 bases align to TRBD2. The CDR3 has 14 amino acids. Trimming cost V 3 bases and J 6 bases; bases outside gene matches: 5. The germline CDR1 and CDR2 sequences are LGHDT and YNNKEL (reference sequence). Here the CDR3 DNA reads TGTGCCAGCAGCCAGGGGACTAGTGGGGATACGCAGTATTTT. The encoded protein is CASSQGTSGDTQYF.